This T cell receptor (beta chain) is drawn from a study of blood T cell repertoires in COVID-19. Overall study: From the United States, Italy and Spain came samples of acute and convalescent COVID-19.

CDR1 and CDR2 (germline): SGHNT, YENEEA. V trimming: 5 bases; J trimming: 4 bases; junction bases outside the gene matches: 15. The CDR3 runs to 18 residues. Methods used by the authors: From reference gene primer amplification, estimates of nucleated cell counts were derived. TCRdb's table, derived via immunoSEQ multiplex PCR, lists solely in-frame clones and lacks some. V and J calls and clone size come straight from that table; D and trimming were deduced from the DNA. The table has over 45,000 clones, around four fifths seen once. The receptor comes from a man aged 65 to 79 with acute or convalescent COVID-19. The sample consisted of peripheral blood. The chain employs TRBV11-3 and TRBJ2-2; 8 positions agree with TRBD1. CDR3: CASSRLTGTGPLTGELFF. The CDR3 DNA reads TGTGCCAGCAGCCGCTTAACCGGGACAGGACCACTCACCGGGGAGCTGTTTTTT.